This paragraph covers one T cell receptor (beta chain) sequence. This sample was included in a study of blood T cells in healthy people across ages. The CDR3 is 14 residues long. Germline V gene lookup returns CDR1 SQVTM and CDR2 ANQGSEA. Between the trimmed V and J ends, which lost 5 bases and 0 bases, there was a span of 10 bases. Primers used in a second PCR of roughly 6 to 12 cycles were a sample-barcoded 5' primer and a J-beta primer mix. TCRdb itself ran the 5' RACE reads through MiXCR, one entry per CDR3 protein. This sample carries 1.5 million to 2 million distinct CDR3 sequences, about 31% of them seen once, and the ten largest clones take roughly 10%.

V gene TRBV29-1 combines with J gene TRBJ2-2; D uncertain. The TCR sequence derives from a woman in her twenties or thirties in good health. The sequencing sample was made of blood. CDR3 region: CSVKGQPNTGELFF. As DNA, the CDR3 is TGCAGCGTTAAAGGGCAGCCGAACACCGGGGAGCTGTTTTTT.